This entry concerns a single T cell receptor beta chain. It lacks a known antigen. Base qualities were left out, and no much larger clone turns up one base away. The treatment or condition label, as the study defines it: approximately nine-day PBMC culture with coronavirus spike peptide pools or control peptides (ViraFEST assay). The ViraFEST assay was used in the study, in which antigen-specific T cells were expanded with peptide pools and expanded clonotypes were subsequently identified by TCR sequencing. The positive SARS-CoV-2 PCR tests of the convalescent patients were dated from March to December 2020, before the Alpha, Beta and Delta variants emerged in the United States. PBMCs were cultured at around 2.2 million per well in IMDM supplemented with approximately 5% human AB serum and about 9.5 IU/ml IL-2, with about 10 ug/ml peptide pools added. On days 3 and 7, half of the culture medium was replaced with fresh IL-2-containing medium. Once the cells had been in culture for over nine days, the EasySep CD4+ T cell isolation kit was used to isolate CD4+ T cells by negative selection. PBMCs were separated from whole blood using Ficoll-Paque Plus gradient centrifugation and then either used fresh or cryopreserved at -140C. Each culture condition was generally run in triplicate wells.

This record comes from a study of vaccination and CD4 T cells after COVID-19 (dated by TCRdb to 2022 to 2024). Context from the whole study: SARS-CoV-2 positivity had been established in the convalescent patients by nasal swab PCR, and mild disease was recorded in about 9 of these patients and severe disease in one. The convalescent cohort included six males and four females, with two Hispanic individuals, seven Caucasians, two Asians and one multiracial person. Post-vaccine blood samples were collected a median of about 69 days after the second vaccine dose, ranging from roughly 13 to 250 days. In more than eight COVID-19 convalescent patients and a handful of infection-naive healthy vaccine recipients, researchers compared the spike-specific CD4+ TCR repertoire from before mRNA vaccination with the repertoire from after. Control cultures received a CEFX viral epitope pool as the positive control, an HIV-1 Nef peptide pool as the negative control, or no peptide. The cultures were stimulated with overlapping spike peptide pools from SARS-CoV-2 and from the common cold coronaviruses HCoV-NL63, HCoV-OC43 and HCoV-229E. Participants received two doses of either the Pfizer-BioNTech BNT162b2 vaccine (n=8) or the Moderna mRNA-1273 vaccine (n=2). Post-COVID blood samples from convalescent patients were collected a median of roughly 100 days after diagnosis, with a range of 35 to 161 days.

The CDR3 contains 14 residues, cysteine and phenylalanine counted. CDR3 DNA only is kept here, 42 bases in frame from base 1. Per the germline V gene, SGHVS is the CDR1 and FNYEAQ is the CDR2. The V end loses 4 bases and the J end loses 5 bases, and a stretch of 11 bases separates them. Receptor libraries were prepared by PCR. TCR sequencing of DNA from cultured CD4+ T cells used the Oncomine TCR Beta short-read assay at the Johns Hopkins FTIC core. The QIAamp micro DNA kit was used to extract genomic DNA from the cultured CD4+ T cells. Oncomine TCR Beta libraries from cultured CD4+ T cells were pooled with unique dual indexes and sequenced on an Illumina iSeq 100. Turning to the authors' computational methods: Non-productive sequences were removed, and CDR3s not starting with C, not ending with F or W, or shorter than 7 amino acids were discarded. The MANAFEST web application was used to identify antigen-specific clonotypes by comparing peptide-stimulated wells against reference wells and other culture wells. Positive clones required FDR below 0.05, an odds ratio above 5, and productive frequency above 0.1% in at least two of three replicate wells. A clonotype counted as cross-reactive if it showed significant expansion both in the SARS-CoV-2 spike wells and in at least one common cold coronavirus spike condition. Similarity between CDR3 sequences was evaluated in R version 3.6.1 using Levenshtein distances (stringdist) and unrooted phylogenetic trees (ape). TCRdb took the public reads, trimmed them with fastp at Q25, ran MiXCR for clone calling and kept in-frame beta chains. Rows with a matching CDR3 protein are joined into one entry that keeps the most common DNA and genes. The V and J calls and clone size are TCRdb's, not the authors'. The sample profile shows about 13,000 distinct CDR3 sequences; approximately 48% of them were found once. Approximately 9.1% of the sample goes to the ten largest clones.

Findings and caveats that apply to the study as a whole: An increase in the median number of SARS-CoV-2-reactive clonotypes from around 20 after infection to roughly 38 after vaccination was observed, but the change was not found to be significant. In convalescent patients, a median around 86% of post-vaccine SARS-CoV-2-reactive clones were detected only after vaccination, suggesting vaccine-specific priming. Of the vaccine-specific clones in convalescent patients, 304 of 307, or nearly all, reacted only to SARS-CoV-2 spike and did not cross-react with common cold coronaviruses. Only a relatively small number of convalescent patients were included in the study, and early timepoints following natural infection were not analyzed.

This TCR was sampled from a human donor who had recovered from COVID-19. The rearrangement joined TRBV7-6 to TRBJ2-2; no D gene is confidently identified. The sequenced material came from CD4+ T cells from blood, cultured in vitro. CDR3 protein: CASSSMRSTGELFF. The DNA is TGTGCCAGCAGCTCGATGAGGTCGACCGGGGAGCTGTTTTTT.